Below, 27 T cell receptor beta chains from the same sample are listed, as sequenced in a study of CD8+CD57+ T cells in acquired aplastic anemia. Genomic DNA provided the template from which TCR beta VDJ and CDR3 profiles were obtained. TCRdb re-derived calls from the reads in MiXCR, one entry per CDR3 protein. The profile shows approximately 170,000 distinct CDR3 sequences, around 43% of them singletons. An expansion of CD8+CD57+ cells by flow cytometry had been shown in patients chosen for sequencing. The sequenced sample consisted of sorted CD4+, CD8+, or CD8+CD57+ T cells (not recorded which) from PBMCs. The receptors were sampled from a human donor with aplastic anemia.

The chain carries TRBV12-3 or TRBV12-4 and TRBJ1-5; a weak D match, TRBD1 (5 bases). V gave up 5 bases and J gave up 3 bases, with 14 bases separating them. The length of the CDR3 is 15 residues. For the CDR3, the DNA is TGTGCCAGCAGTCCATCGGGACGCAACAATCAGCCCCAGCATTTT. This encodes CASSPSGRNNQPQHF.

The chain uses TRBV25-1 and TRBJ2-7, with 7 bases identical to TRBD2. From germline, CDR1 is MGHDK and CDR2 SYGVNS. The CDR3 extends over 14 amino acids. CDR3 protein: CASSGGVDPGEQYV. CDR3 DNA: TGCGCCAGCAGTGGGGGGGTTGATCCGGGCGAGCAGTACGTC.

On this clonotype itself: The junction shows a germline mismatch at one end, possibly a read error. The chain uses TRBV15 and TRBJ2-1; D is undetermined. CDR1 is LNHNV, CDR2 YYDKDF, per germline (reference sequence). The CDR3 extends over 14 amino acids. CDR3: CASSLARGPYEQFF. For the CDR3, the DNA is TGTGCCAGCAGCTTGGCTCGTGGGCCCTACGAGCAGTTCTTC.

The genes are TRBV7-2 and TRBJ1-2; possible D gene TRBD1, 6 bases. Germline values: CDR1 SGHTA, CDR2 FQGNSA. CDR3 length: 14 amino acids. Trimming took off 4 bases at V and 4 bases at J, with 13 bases between the two ends. CDR3 sequence reads: CASSSLAGAYGYTF. CDR3 DNA: TGTGCCAGCAGCTCCCTCGCGGGGGCCTATGGCTACACCTTC.

The chain couples TRBV20-1 to TRBJ2-7; 10 positions match TRBD1. The CDR3 covers 12 residues. Trimming took 6 bases from V and 4 from J; bases not matched to a gene: 3. The V gene's germline CDR1 is DFQATT and CDR2 SNEGSKA (reference sequence). CDR3 coding DNA: TGCAGTGCGACAGGGGGCATGTACGAGCAGTACGTC. It encodes CSATGGMYEQYV.

The rearrangement links TRBV19 to TRBJ1-2, with a weak D call TRBD1 (5 bases). Trimming left V 6 bases short and J 3 bases short, with 17 bases between. The CDR3 extends over 15 amino acids. Germline-derived CDR1 and CDR2 are LNHDA and SQIVND (reference sequence). The DNA for the CDR3 is TGTGCCAGTAGACCGACAGCCTCAAGGGACTATGGCTACACCTTC. This translates into CASRPTASRDYGYTF.

As concerns this clonotype: With a much larger clone just one base away, this may be a read error. The chain recombines TRBV10-3 with TRBJ1-3; D is perhaps TRBD1 (6 bases). Germline V lookup: CDR1 ENHRY, CDR2 SYGVKD. CDR3 length: 13 amino acids. V was clipped by 10 bases and J by 6 bases, with 16 bases between them. The CDR3 nucleotides are TGTGCCACGAGACAGGAGGCTGAAAACACCATATATTTT. Protein sequence: CATRQEAENTIYF.

The chain is built from TRBV14 and TRBJ1-2; D ambiguous. The CDR3 has 12 amino acids. Germline-derived CDR1 and CDR2 are SGHDN and FVKESK. V was clipped by 1 base and J by 5 bases, with 5 bases between them. For the CDR3, the DNA is TGTGCCAGCAGCCAAGCCCAATATGGCTACACCTTC. Encoded protein: CASSQAQYGYTF. The whole variable domain, remainder taken from reference TRBV14 and TRBJ1-2, is EAGVTQFPSHSVIEKGQTVTLRCDPISGHDNLYWYRRVMGKEIKFLLHFVKESKQDESGMPNNRFLAERTGGTYSTLKVQPAELEDSGVYFCASSQAQYGYTFGSGTRLTVV.

A note on this clonotype: Being one base from a much bigger clone, this may be a read error. The rearrangement links TRBV12-3 or TRBV12-4 to TRBJ1-4; TRBD1 matches at 8 bases. This CDR3 comprises 15 residues. V was pared by 3 bases and J by 8 bases, with 8 bases of the junction left unmatched. The CDR3 coding sequence is TGTGCCAGCAGTTTGACAGGGGATGTGAGAGAAAAACTGTTTTTT. As protein: CASSLTGDVREKLFF.

V is TRBV7-7 and J is TRBJ2-5; 11 bases agree with TRBD2. The CDR3 consists of 15 residues. Germline V gene data show CDR1 as SSHAT and CDR2 as FNYEAQ (reference sequence). V lost 5 bases and J lost 4; bases outside the gene matches: 6. This chain's CDR3 is CASSVGLAVAETQYF. CDR3 DNA: TGTGCCAGCAGCGTGGGACTAGCGGTAGCAGAGACCCAGTACTTC. Supplemented by reference TRBV7-7 and TRBJ2-5, the full variable domain reads GAGVSQSPRYKVTKRGQDVTLRCDPISSHATLYWYQQALGQGPEFLTYFNYEAQPDKSGLPSDRFSAERPEGSISTLTIQRTEQRDSAMYRCASSVGLAVAETQYFGPGTRLLVL.

The table lists this clonotype with many counts. The chain couples TRBV5-1 to TRBJ2-1; 11 nucleotides agree with TRBD2. CDR3 length equals 14 residues. The germline gives CDR1 SGHRS, CDR2 YFSETQ. After removal of 4 bases from V and 5 bases from J, the junction contained 2 bases not matched to a gene. The CDR3 protein is CASSPGLADNEQFF. DNA of the CDR3: TGCGCCAGCAGCCCGGGACTAGCGGACAATGAGCAGTTCTTC.

This clonotype was seen ten or more times. Written as DNA, the CDR3 is TGTGCCAGCAGCTTCGGACAGGGGGAGGGGAAGACCTATAATTCACCCCTCCACTTT. It translates to CASSFGQGEGKTYNSPLHF. The gene calls are TRBV11-2 and TRBJ1-6, with 10 nucleotides matching TRBD1. Germline V gene lookup returns CDR1 SGHAT and CDR2 FQNNGV. The length of the CDR3 is 19 residues. Unmatched junction bases numbered 10, after V lost 3 bases and J lost 2 bases.

For this clonotype: This may come from a read error, since a much larger clone is one base off. V and J are TRBV6-2 or TRBV6-3 and TRBJ2-5, with D possibly being TRBD2 (5 bases). V lost 5 bases, J lost 7 bases, and 17 bases lay in between. Germline V gives CDR1 MNHEY, CDR2 SVGEGT. CDR3 length: 14 amino acids. CDR3 DNA sequence: TGTGCCAGCAGTACGACAAGGGCAGGAGGGACCCAGTACTTC. Translation: CASSTTRAGGTQYF.

The chain links TRBV6-1 to TRBJ1-5; D unclear. V was cut by 0 bases and J by 4 bases, with 10 bases left in between. CDR3 length: 15 amino acids. CDR1 MNHNS and CDR2 SASEGT come from the germline V gene. The DNA for the CDR3 is TGTGCCAGCAGTGAAGCCCGACCGCCGAATCAGCCCCAGCATTTT. It encodes CASSEARPPNQPQHF.

Only a few counts were recorded for this clonotype. The V call is TRBV5-1, the J call TRBJ1-2; 8 bases are shared with TRBD1. J gave up 6 bases and V 1 base, and 11 bases lay outside the gene matches. Germline V gene lookup returns CDR1 SGHRS and CDR2 YFSETQ. CDR3 length: 16 amino acids. As DNA, the CDR3 is TGCGCCAGCAGCTTGCCGGCCAGGGGGCGCGAGAATGGCTACACCTTC. As protein: CASSLPARGRENGYTF.

This clonotype was recorded at least ten times. The chain joins TRBV12-3 or TRBV12-4 to TRBJ1-1; D is undetermined. The germline V and J ends were trimmed by 1 base and 6 bases, with 9 bases remaining between them. The CDR3 is made up of 13 amino acids. CDR3 DNA sequence: TGTGCCAGCAGTTTAGTGAGTATCGCTGAAGCTTTCTTT. It translates to CASSLVSIAEAFF.

For this clonotype: An end of the junction differs from the germline gene, which may be a read error. This chain links TRBV10-3 with TRBJ2-5, with no clear D. The CDR3 is 14 amino acids. Germline V gives CDR1 ENHRY, CDR2 SYGVKD. CDR3 nucleotide sequence: TGTGCCATCAGTGAGTCACCGTACCAAGAGACCCAGTGCTTC. This sequence encodes CAISESPYQETQCF.

This chain uses TRBV10-3 with TRBJ1-2, with TRBD1 matching over 7 bases. Looked up from germline, CDR1 is ENHRY and CDR2 is SYGVKD. The CDR3 is 14 residues long. V was clipped by 0 bases and J by 3 bases; unmatched bases: 1. The CDR3 sequence is CAISESGTDYGYTF. The DNA of the CDR3 is TGTGCCATCAGTGAGTCTGGGACAGACTATGGCTACACCTTC.

This chain uses TRBV20-1 with TRBJ1-1, with 7 bases identical to TRBD1. CDR1 and CDR2 (germline): DFQATT, SNEGSKA (reference sequence). Germline trimming cut 4 bases from V and 4 bases from J; bases unmatched to any gene: 9. The CDR3 runs to 14 residues. CDR3 amino acids: CSANHRDSRTEAFF. The CDR3 DNA reads as TGCAGTGCTAACCACCGGGACAGTCGCACTGAAGCTTTCTTT.

This chain joins TRBV20-1 and TRBJ1-2, with a weak D call TRBD1 (6 bases). With 6 bases removed from V and 9 bases from J, the gap between germline ends came to 14 bases. CDR1 and CDR2 (germline): DFQATT, SNEGSKA (reference sequence). CDR3 length: 11 residues. CDR3 DNA: TGCAGTGCACAAGGGGGTTATCGCTACACCTTC. This sequence encodes CSAQGGYRYTF.

In this sample, this clonotype turned up many times. The chain employs TRBV2 and TRBJ2-3; 7 bases are a match to TRBD2. This CDR3 is 14 amino acids long. Germline loops: CDR1 SNHLY, CDR2 FYNNEI. Trimming at V came to 2 bases and at J to 14 bases, leaving 13 bases not matched to a gene. The CDR3 sequence: CASSESRAGDLGYF. CDR3 nucleotide sequence: TGTGCCAGCAGTGAATCCCGGGCGGGAGATCTGGGGTATTTT.

CDR3 protein: CASSLSGDRNSPLHF. In DNA form, the CDR3 reads TGCGCCAGCAGCTTGTCTGGGGATCGTAATTCACCCCTCCACTTT. The chain is built from TRBV5-1 and TRBJ1-6; D uncertain. V shed 1 base and J shed 6 bases, with 11 bases lying between them. Per germline, CDR1 SGHRS and CDR2 YFSETQ. This CDR3 is built from 15 residues.

This clonotype was counted only a few times. This chain connects TRBV4-2 to TRBJ2-5; 8 positions agree with TRBD1. The CDR3 consists of 15 residues. Looked up from germline, CDR1 is LGHNA and CDR2 is YNFKEQ. V dropped 4 bases and J dropped 5; count of bases not matched to a gene: 9. The CDR3 loop reads CASSLQDRQGETQYF. DNA for the CDR3: TGTGCCAGCAGCCTTCAGGACCGACAGGGGGAGACCCAGTACTTC.

V is TRBV2 and J is TRBJ2-7; D remains unclear. The CDR3 contains 11 residues. CDR1 and CDR2 (germline): SNHLY, FYNNEI. V was pared by 7 bases and J by 3 bases, with 7 bases between. The CDR3 loop reads CASTPGYEQYV. CDR3 sequence (DNA): TGTGCCAGCACCCCGGGCTACGAGCAGTACGTC.

This clonotype was seen only a few times. The rearrangement joins TRBV4-3 to TRBJ2-2; D uncertain. The CDR3 is made up of 17 amino acids. In germline, CDR1 is LGHNA, CDR2 YSLEER. The V gene lost 0 bases and the J gene lost 0 bases, with 11 bases spanning the gap. The CDR3 here is CASSQENGWTNTGELFF. In DNA form, the CDR3 reads TGCGCCAGCAGCCAAGAAAACGGGTGGACGAACACCGGGGAGCTGTTTTTT.

This clonotype was found a few times. The J gene is TRBJ2-5, the V gene TRBV29-1; D uncertain. With 7 bases removed from V and 1 base from J, the gap between germline ends came to 13 bases. Per germline, CDR1 SQVTM and CDR2 ANQGSEA. This CDR3 contains 13 residues. The CDR3 nucleotides are TGCAGCGGCCGAAGGACGAGCCAAGAGACCCAGTACTTC. It specifies CSGRRTSQETQYF. The full variable domain, completed using reference TRBV29-1 and TRBJ2-5, is SAVISQKPSRDICQRGTSLTIQCQVDSQVTMMFWYRQQPGQSLTLIATANQGSEATYESGFVIDKFPISRPNLTFSTLTVSNMSPEDSSIYLCSGRRTSQETQYFGPGTRLLVL.

The rearrangement links TRBV19 to TRBJ2-7, with D perhaps TRBD1 (6 bases). Germline CDR1 and CDR2: LNHDA and SQIVND (reference sequence). Trimming removed 9 bases from V and 0 bases from J, with 15 bases in between. The CDR3 spans 14 residues. DNA for the CDR3: TGTGCCAGCACCGGGACACGTCCCTCCTACGAGCAGTACTTC. The encoded protein is CASTGTRPSYEQYF.